The clone carrying this TCR beta chain was picked up a small number of times. The source of the sample is a study of cytomegalovirus exposure and HLA in healthy donors. The table came from immunoSEQ multiplex PCR; TCRdb's copy has only in-frame clones and leaves some out. The repertoire holds 30,000 to 40,000 clones, roughly 91% seen once, with 2.5% to 4% in the top ten. The CDR3 is made up of 16 amino acids. V gave up 3 bases and J gave up 0 bases; unmatched junction bases: 3. CDR1 and CDR2 (germline): SGHVS, FQNEAQ. The chain is built from TRBV7-8 and TRBJ1-3; 9 nucleotides align to TRBD1. The sequence was obtained from a young man in good health and CMV-seronegative. Input material: PBMCs. The CDR3 region is CASSFADRGSGNTIYF. CDR3 bases: TGTGCCAGCAGCTTCGCGGACAGGGGCTCTGGAAACACCATATATTTT.